This entry lists 10 T cell receptor beta chains sequenced from one sample in a study of cytomegalovirus exposure and HLA in healthy donors. A multiplex PCR was run with 60 Vbeta primers and 13 Jbeta primers. Generated by immunoSEQ multiplex PCR, the TCRdb table keeps only in-frame clones and is missing some. Among approximately 150,000 clones listed, over 70% were seen once. The sequenced material came from PBMCs. Every receptor here comes from a man aged 25-40 years in good health and CMV-seropositive.

The chain is built from TRBV11-2 and TRBJ2-5; 7 nucleotides align to TRBD2. The V and J ends lost 3 bases and 5 bases, in that order; junction bases with no gene match: 6. The CDR3 spans 14 residues. The germline CDR1 and CDR2 sequences are SGHAT and FQNNGV. CDR3 region: CASSFGGIGETQYF. For the CDR3, the DNA is TGTGCCAGCAGCTTCGGGGGGATAGGGGAGACCCAGTACTTC.

J is TRBJ2-4 and V is TRBV10-2, with 8 bases that match TRBD2. The CDR3 extends over 18 amino acids. Germline loops: CDR1 WSHSY, CDR2 SAAADI. V shed 6 bases and J 1 base; nucleotides not matched to a gene: 14. In nucleotides, the CDR3 is TGCGCCAGCAGGCAACTAGCGGATAACGTCGGGGCCAAAAACATTCAGTACTTC. It codes for CASRQLADNVGAKNIQYF.

In its sample, this clone was seen a few times. The chain couples TRBV7-2 to TRBJ1-3, with 8 nucleotides matching TRBD1. V lost 5 bases, J lost 5 bases, and 5 bases stayed unmatched. The length of the CDR3 is 14 residues. Germline V CDR1 and CDR2: SGHTA, FQGNSA. DNA of the CDR3: TGTGCCAGCAGCATGGACAGGGTGAGAAACACCATATATTTT. Translated: CASSMDRVRNTIYF. Using reference TRBV7-2 and TRBJ1-3 for the parts outside the CDR3, the full variable domain is GAGVSQSPSNKVTEKGKDVELRCDPISGHTALYWYRQSLGQGLEFLIYFQGNSAPDKSGLPSDRFSAERTGGSVSTLTIQRTQQEDSAVYLCASSMDRVRNTIYFGEGSWLTVV.

The V call is TRBV6-1, the J call TRBJ1-5; the D is unclear. This CDR3 comprises 14 residues. Germline V gives CDR1 MNHNS, CDR2 SASEGT. With 1 base removed from V and 3 bases from J, the gap between germline ends came to 7 bases. CDR3 loop: CASSEGQFNQPQHF. The CDR3 nucleotides are TGTGCCAGCAGTGAAGGGCAGTTCAATCAGCCCCAGCATTTT.

This sequence joins TRBV11-2 and TRBJ2-7; TRBD1 matches 8 bases. The V gene's germline CDR1 is SGHAT and CDR2 FQNNGV. The CDR3 covers 15 residues. J was trimmed by 4 bases and V by 5 bases; bases with no gene match: 10. CDR3 loop: CASSPRQGKVYEQYF. The CDR3 DNA is TGTGCCAGCAGCCCAAGACAGGGGAAGGTTTACGAGCAGTACTTC.

The rearrangement joins TRBV2 to TRBJ2-7; tentatively, D is TRBD1 (6 bases). The length of the CDR3 is 14 residues. Germline CDR1 and CDR2: SNHLY and FYNNEI. V lost 6 bases to trimming and J lost 3 bases, with 15 bases between them. CDR3 nucleotides: TGTGCCAGCAGGGGGCGTGGGGGCTACTACGAGCAGTACTTC. Translating gives CASRGRGGYYEQYF.

The chain combines TRBV9 with TRBJ1-1; D is undetermined. CDR1 SGDLS and CDR2 YYNGEE come from the germline V gene. The ends were cut back, 4 bases at V and 0 bases at J, with 13 bases in the middle. This CDR3 has 15 amino acids. The CDR3 loop reads CASSPLLEMNTEAFF. DNA of the CDR3: TGTGCCAGCAGCCCCCTACTGGAGATGAACACTGAAGCTTTCTTT. Drawing the rest from reference TRBV9 and TRBJ1-1, the complete variable domain is DSGVTQTPKHLITATGQRVTLRCSPRSGDLSVYWYQQSLDQGLQFLIQYYNGEERAKGNILERFSAQQFPDLHSELNLSSLELGDSALYFCASSPLLEMNTEAFFGQGTRLTVV.

The gene calls are TRBV11-3 and TRBJ2-7, with D possibly matching TRBD2 (6 bases). This CDR3 is 14 amino acids long. V was pared by 5 bases and J by 5 bases, with 16 bases between. In germline, CDR1 is SGHNT, CDR2 YENEEA. Written as DNA, the CDR3 is TGTGCCAGCAGCCCCCGGGCAGGCGGGGACGAGCAGTACTTC. It is translated as CASSPRAGGDEQYF.

This rearrangement joins TRBV18 to TRBJ1-2; 8 bases are a match to TRBD1. Germline V gene data show CDR1 as KGHSH and CDR2 as LQKENI. V shed 1 base, J shed 3 bases, and the junction held 4 bases outside the gene matches. This CDR3 is built from 15 residues. The CDR3 DNA reads TGTGCCAGCTCACCACTGACAGGGGTTGACTATGGCTACACCTTC. Its translation is CASSPLTGVDYGYTF.

The gene calls are TRBV19 and TRBJ2-1; 7 bases are shared with TRBD2. J was trimmed by 4 bases and V by 3 bases; bases with no gene match: 6. CDR1 is LNHDA, CDR2 SQIVND, per germline (reference sequence). The CDR3 consists of 15 residues. CDR3 residues: CASSMGLADYNEQFF. The CDR3 DNA is TGTGCCAGTAGTATGGGTCTAGCGGATTACAATGAGCAGTTCTTC.